The rows below give T cell receptor beta chains drawn from one sample of a study of cytomegalovirus exposure and HLA in healthy donors. Generated by immunoSEQ multiplex PCR, the TCRdb table keeps only in-frame clones and is missing some. The sample records around 99,000 clones, over 70% being singletons. Sequenced input: PBMCs. The source of these receptors is a man under 40 in good health and CMV-seronegative. Each CDR3 is given with its conserved first and last residue. The D gene is left open where the match is weak. Some rows mark clone size as missing; the rest say once, few, many or name a class of expanded clone.

CDR3	DNA	size	V	J	D
CASSLVGLAGGYEQYF	TGTGCCAGCAGCTTAGTTGGTCTAGCGGGAGGGTACGAGCAGTACTTC	-	TRBV11-2	TRBJ2-7	TRBD2
CASSFTTGGRFGNTIYF	TGTGCCAGCAGTTTCACAACCGGAGGGCGGTTCGGAAACACCATATATTTT	few	TRBV28	TRBJ1-3	-
CASSRDRSSEAFF	TGTGCCAGTAGCCGGGACAGGAGTTCTGAAGCTTTCTTT	-	TRBV2	TRBJ1-1	TRBD1
CASNQGSEQYF	TGCGCCAGCAATCAGGGTTCCGAGCAGTACTTC	-	TRBV10-2	TRBJ2-7	-
CAWSTRQIPNQPQHF	TGTGCCTGGAGTACCAGACAGATACCCAATCAGCCCCAGCATTTT	-	TRBV30	TRBJ1-5	-
CSGGGASAKKEQFF	TGCAGCGGGGGGGGAGCTTCCGCGAAAAAAGAGCAGTTCTTC	few	TRBV29-1	TRBJ2-1	TRBD2
CASSFLELNNEQFF	TGTGCCAGCAGTTTCCTCGAACTGAACAATGAGCAGTTCTTC	-	TRBV28	TRBJ2-1	-
CASSGAGGPYEQYF	TGTGCCAGTAGTGGGGCGGGAGGGCCGTACGAGCAGTACTTC	-	TRBV19	TRBJ2-7	TRBD2
CAWSVWGLTSYNEQFF	TGTGCCTGGAGTGTATGGGGACTCACTTCCTACAATGAGCAGTTCTTC	-	TRBV30	TRBJ2-1	-
CAWRGTSVTGELFF	TGTGCCTGGAGGGGAACTAGCGTCACCGGGGAGCTGTTTTTT	-	TRBV30	TRBJ2-2	TRBD2
CASGIGANSPLHF	TGTGCCAGCGGCATAGGAGCCAATTCCCCCCTCCACTTT	-	TRBV25-1	TRBJ1-6	-
CASSRDRDYEQYF	TGCGCCAGCAGTCGTGACAGGGACTACGAGCAGTACTTC	-	TRBV10-1	TRBJ2-7	TRBD1
CASSRTSGTEQYF	TGTGCCAGCTCCCGGACTAGCGGGACCGAGCAGTACTTC	-	TRBV7-8	TRBJ2-7	TRBD2
CSVEGGVTGNTEAFF	TGCAGCGTTGAAGGAGGAGTGACAGGTAACACTGAAGCTTTCTTT	-	TRBV29-1	TRBJ1-1	-
CASTFDSHQETQYF	TGTGCCAGCACCTTTGACAGCCACCAAGAGACCCAGTACTTC	-	TRBV2	TRBJ2-5	-
CAISGGEGDTSPLHF	TGTGCCATCAGTGGTGGGGAAGGGGACACCTCACCCCTCCACTTT	few	TRBV10-3	TRBJ1-6	-
CASRSDRAHEQYF	TGTGCCAGCAGATCGGACAGGGCCCACGAGCAGTACTTC	-	TRBV27	TRBJ2-7	TRBD1